Listed here are 16 T cell receptor beta chains from one sample, sequenced in a study of shared clonotypes between healthy human individuals. Generated by immunoSEQ multiplex PCR, the TCRdb table keeps only in-frame clones and is missing some. This table has more than 2 million clones, around 93% appearing once. Naive CD8 cells comprised CD45RO-negative, CCR7-positively selected cells, excluding terminally differentiated effector memory CD45RA+ cells. The sequenced sample consisted of naive CD8+ T cells from PBMCs. These receptors were obtained from a man younger than 30 in good health. Some clones in this sample may be carry-over from other donors' samples.

V and J are TRBV29-1 and TRBJ1-1, with D possibly being TRBD1 (6 bases). This CDR3 contains 13 residues. Trimming left V 4 bases short and J 6 bases short, with 15 bases between. Germline V CDR1 and CDR2: SQVTM, ANQGSEA. CDR3 region: CSVVAGVIAEAFF. In nucleotides, the CDR3 is TGCAGCGTTGTGGCAGGGGTCATAGCTGAAGCTTTCTTT.

This clone was counted a single time. This sequence joins TRBV15 and TRBJ2-6; no clear D gene. V lost 5 bases, J lost 4 bases, and 9 bases lay in between. The length of the CDR3 is 14 residues. Germline CDR1 and CDR2: LNHNV and YYDKDF (reference sequence). CDR3 nucleotides: TGTGCCACCAGCGAGGCGTCAGGGGCCAACGTCCTGACTTTC. It yields the protein CATSEASGANVLTF.

The chain couples TRBV27 to TRBJ1-5, with D possibly matching TRBD1 (5 bases). Trimming removed 5 bases from V and 4 bases from J, with 12 bases in between. The CDR3 is 14 residues long. The germline gives CDR1 MNHEY, CDR2 SMNVEV (reference sequence). The CDR3 DNA is TGTGCCAGCAGTCCTCGGGACTTTAATCAGCCCCAGCATTTT. Translated: CASSPRDFNQPQHF.

This clone was observed once. The V and J genes are TRBV27 and TRBJ1-2; 8 nucleotides match TRBD1. V was clipped by 6 bases and J by 7 bases; unmatched bases: 4. The CDR3 spans 12 residues. From germline, CDR1 is MNHEY and CDR2 SMNVEV (reference sequence). In nucleotides, the CDR3 is TGTGCCAGCAGCCCGGACAGGGCTGGCTACACCTTC. Its protein is CASSPDRAGYTF.

This chain uses TRBV29-1 with TRBJ2-1, with D unresolved. Trimming left V 7 bases short and J 0 bases short, with 16 bases between. The CDR3 runs to 15 residues. The germline CDR1 and CDR2 sequences are SQVTM and ANQGSEA. In DNA form, the CDR3 reads TGCAGCGCTCCAACCGAGCCCAGCTCCTACAATGAGCAGTTCTTC. It encodes CSAPTEPSSYNEQFF.

Turning to this clone: The sample has other DNA sequences that encode this CDR3 too. J is TRBJ2-7 and V is TRBV7-9; 7 nucleotides agree with TRBD1. Trimming removed 5 bases from V and 5 bases from J; junction bases left unmatched: 9. This CDR3 contains 14 residues. The germline CDR1 and CDR2 sequences are SEHNR and FQNEAQ (reference sequence). The DNA for the CDR3 is TGTGCCAGCAGCCTAGAACAGGGGATCCACGAGCAGTACTTC. This encodes CASSLEQGIHEQYF.

The chain is built from TRBV27 and TRBJ2-3, with TRBD2 identical over 7 bases. The germline CDR1 and CDR2 sequences are MNHEY and SMNVEV (reference sequence). V was clipped by 5 bases and J by 2 bases; unmatched bases: 10. This CDR3 is 16 amino acids long. Written as DNA, the CDR3 is TGTGCCAGCAGTCCCAGGGCTAGCGGTACCACAGATACGCAGTATTTT. Protein: CASSPRASGTTDTQYF.

This chain links TRBV7-2 with TRBJ2-5; TRBD1 might be the D (7 bases). Germline loops: CDR1 SGHTA, CDR2 FQGNSA. CDR3 length: 14 amino acids. The V end lost 3 bases, the J end lost 5 bases, and 13 bases lay between the germline ends. The CDR3 protein is CASSLIQGRETQYF. CDR3 in DNA: TGTGCCAGCAGCTTGATACAGGGGAGGGAGACCCAGTACTTC.

This clone occurred once. J is TRBJ2-7 and V is TRBV19, with 8 bases matching TRBD1. V was clipped by 4 bases and J by 2 bases; unmatched bases: 10. The CDR3 totals 16 residues. CDR1 LNHDA and CDR2 SQIVND come from the germline V gene (reference sequence). The CDR3 loop reads CASSTGQGVWPYEQYF. In DNA, the CDR3 is TGTGCCAGTAGTACCGGACAGGGAGTCTGGCCCTACGAGCAGTACTTC.

In DNA, the CDR3 is TGTGCCAGCAGCCGCTCAGGGGACTCCGAGCTCCCCTACGAGCAGTACTTC. This gives the protein CASSRSGDSELPYEQYF. V and J are TRBV14 and TRBJ2-7; possibly TRBD1 or TRBD2 for D (6 bases each). This CDR3 has 17 amino acids. V gave up 4 bases and J gave up 2 bases, with 21 bases separating them. Looked up from germline, CDR1 is SGHDN and CDR2 is FVKESK.

The chain recombines TRBV10-3 with TRBJ2-2; maybe TRBD2 (5 bases). Germline V gene lookup returns CDR1 ENHRY and CDR2 SYGVKD. The CDR3 spans 14 residues. Deletions cut 3 bases from V and 3 bases from J, with 8 bases between. CDR3 sequence reads: CAISDLGDTGELFF. The CDR3 nucleotides read TGTGCCATCAGTGATTTGGGAGACACCGGGGAGCTGTTTTTT.

The chain couples TRBV7-9 to TRBJ2-7, with D perhaps matching TRBD1 (6 bases). The germline CDR1 and CDR2 sequences are SEHNR and FQNEAQ (reference sequence). V was pared by 5 bases and J by 0 bases, with 17 bases between. The CDR3 sequence is 16 residues long. The CDR3 DNA reads as TGTGCCAGCAGCCAAGTGACTGCAGGGGCCTCCTACGAGCAGTACTTC. Translation gives CASSQVTAGASYEQYF.

Notes on this clone: The sample holds other DNA sequences that translate to the same CDR3. The CDR3: CASSPPGYYEQYF. CDR3 sequence (DNA): TGTGCCAGCAGCCCTCCCGGCTACTACGAGCAGTACTTC. The V gene is TRBV7-9, the J gene TRBJ2-7; no firm D call. V was cut by 5 bases and J by 3 bases, with 11 bases left in between. The V gene's germline CDR1 is SEHNR and CDR2 FQNEAQ (reference sequence). This CDR3 has 13 residues.

The sample holds one count of this clone. V and J are TRBV12-2 and TRBJ2-5; the table's D call of TRBD2 was not tested on the DNA. TRBV12-2 is labeled a pseudogene. The CDR3 spans 15 residues. The CDR3 reads CASRFSGSVLKTQYF. The CDR3 DNA is TGTGCAAGTCGCTTTTCGGGGTCCGTCCTGAAGACCCAGTACTTC.

This chain uses TRBV14 with TRBJ1-1; D not certain. V lost 4 bases and J 6 bases, leaving 12 bases between the germline ends. The length of the CDR3 is 13 residues. Germline V gene lookup returns CDR1 SGHDN and CDR2 FVKESK. CDR3 bases: TGTGCCAGCAGCCTGATCGGAGGCTCTGAAGCTTTCTTT. Protein sequence: CASSLIGGSEAFF.

The rearrangement joins TRBV7-2 to TRBJ2-3; D tentatively fits TRBD1 or TRBD2 (5 bases each). Trimming removed 8 bases at V and 14 bases at J, with 14 bases between. The CDR3 spans 10 residues. The germline CDR1 and CDR2 sequences are SGHTA and FQGNSA. CDR3 in amino acids: CASGTDRSYF. Written as DNA, the CDR3 is TGTGCCAGCGGGACCGATCGTTCGTATTTT.